Described below is a single T cell receptor (beta chain) sequence and its context. This CDR3 is 15 amino acids long. Germline-derived CDR1 and CDR2 are SGHTA and FQGNSA. The V segment lost 6 bases and the J segment 3 bases; nucleotides outside the gene matches: 8. This specimen belongs to a study of blood T cell repertoires in COVID-19. Study at large: Researchers got acute and convalescent COVID-19 samples from the United States, Italy and Spain. From T cells, B-cell-depleted T cells, or PBMCs came the material, which was cDNA or gDNA.

Generated by immunoSEQ multiplex PCR, the TCRdb table keeps only in-frame clones and is missing some. The data contain about 160,000 clones, roughly 90% of them singletons. The specimen was peripheral blood. The chain combines TRBV7-2 with TRBJ2-7; 10 bases match TRBD2. This clonotype was obtained from a man in his 60s with active or convalescent COVID-19. The CDR3: CASSPASGRNYEQYF. DNA of the CDR3: TGTGCCAGCAGTCCGGCTAGCGGGAGAAACTACGAGCAGTACTTC. The whole variable domain, remainder taken from reference TRBV7-2 and TRBJ2-7, is GAGVSQSPSNKVTEKGKDVELRCDPISGHTALYWYRQSLGQGLEFLIYFQGNSAPDKSGLPSDRFSAERTGGSVSTLTIQRTQQEDSAVYLCASSPASGRNYEQYFGPGTRLTVT.